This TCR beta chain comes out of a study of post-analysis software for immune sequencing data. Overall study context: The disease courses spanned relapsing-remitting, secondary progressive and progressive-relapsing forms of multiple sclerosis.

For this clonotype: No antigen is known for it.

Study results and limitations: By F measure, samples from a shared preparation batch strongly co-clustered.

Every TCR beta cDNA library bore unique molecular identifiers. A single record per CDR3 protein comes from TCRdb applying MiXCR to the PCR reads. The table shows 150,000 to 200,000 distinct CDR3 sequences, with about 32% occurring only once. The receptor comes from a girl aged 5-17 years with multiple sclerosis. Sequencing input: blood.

For the CDR3, the DNA is TGTGCCAGCAGTACCGGACAGATCTATGGCTACACCTTC. The encoded protein is CASSTGQIYGYTF. The chain recombines TRBV6-5 with TRBJ1-2; TRBD1 might be the D (6 bases). The ends were cut back, 5 bases at V and 4 bases at J, with 11 bases in the middle. This CDR3 spans 13 amino acids. The germline V gene encodes CDR1 MNHEY and CDR2 SVGAGI.